These 21 T cell receptor beta chains share one sample of origin, sequenced in a study of T cells in women clearing cervical HPV infection. Sequenced by immunoSEQ multiplex PCR; TCRdb stores in-frame clones only, minus some. The repertoire table contains 25,000 to 35,000 clones. The specimen sequenced was blood buffy coat. The origin of the receptors is a woman aged 18-69 years with a cervical HPV16 infection that either progressed to CIN3+ or cleared (not recorded which).

As to this clone: The CDR3 is cut off 3 residues early in the read; its end comes from the germline J gene. The same CDR3 arises from other DNA sequences in this sample as well. The chain employs TRBV19 and TRBJ1-6; TRBD1 matches at 9 bases. Trimming removed 6 bases from V and 8 bases from J; junction bases left unmatched: 2. The CDR3 has 13 residues. The germline gives CDR1 LNHDA, CDR2 SQIVND (reference sequence). Partial CDR3 DNA: TGTGCCAGTAGCCGGACAGGGGATTCACCC. Translating it yields CASSRTGDSP. The complete CDR3 reads CASSRTGDSPLHF.

On this clone itself: The CDR3 is cut off 3 residues early in the read; its end comes from the germline J gene. The chain links TRBV29-1 to TRBJ1-5, with 8 nucleotides matching TRBD1. With 6 bases clipped from V and 1 base from J, the junction kept 8 bases outside the gene matches. The CDR3 consists of 15 residues. Germline values: CDR1 SQVTM, CDR2 ANQGSEA. CDR3 region: CSVSARTGSNQPQHF. The sequenced part of the CDR3 DNA is TGCAGCGTAAGCGCGCGGACAGGGAGCAATCAGCCC.

Points on this clone: The CDR3 end falls 3 residues outside the read, so it is completed with the germline J gene. The genes are TRBV7-3 and TRBJ1-1; 7 bases are shared with TRBD1. Germline CDR1 is SGHTA and CDR2 is FQGTGA. The CDR3 runs to 13 residues. The CDR3 sequence is CASSFKQGLEAFF. The part of the CDR3 DNA that was read is TGTGCCAGCAGCTTCAAACAGGGGCTAGAA.

Concerning this clone: The observed sequence ends 3 residues before the CDR3 terminus, with the missing tail filled in from the germline J gene. The chain recombines TRBV11-2 with TRBJ2-3, with D unclear. CDR3 length equals 15 residues. The germline V and J ends were trimmed by 5 bases and 1 base, with 13 bases remaining between them. Germline CDR1 SGHAT, CDR2 FQNNGV. The CDR3 loop reads CASSIRNRGTDTQYF. The DNA read from the CDR3 is TGTGCCAGCAGCATCAGAAACCGAGGCACAGATACG. Variable domain in full (rest from reference TRBV11-2 and TRBJ2-3): EAGVAQSPRYKIIEKRQSVAFWCNPISGHATLYWYQQILGQGPKLLIQFQNNGVVDDSQLPKDRFSAERLKGVDSTLKIQPAKLEDSAVYLCASSIRNRGTDTQYFGPGTRLTVL.

The sequenced CDR3 bases are TGTGCCAGTAAGGTGAGGGGTATGGAGACG. As protein: CASKVRGMET. The complete CDR3 protein is CASKVRGMETQYF. This chain connects TRBV19 to TRBJ2-3, with D perhaps given as TRBD1 or TRBD2 (5 bases each). The sequenced fragment ends 3 residues before the CDR3 boundary, so the rest is inferred from the germline J gene. Germline CDR1 is LNHDA and CDR2 is SQIVND (reference sequence). There are 13 residues in the CDR3.

Details on this clone: The CDR3 end is not reached by the read, which stops 3 residues before it; the germline J gene fills it in. The chain has TRBV7-2 and TRBJ2-2, with 9 nucleotides matching TRBD2. The V and J ends lost 7 bases and 9 bases, in that order; junction bases with no gene match: 12. CDR1 and CDR2 (germline): SGHTA, FQGNSA. There are 15 residues in the CDR3. Incomplete CDR3 DNA: TGTGCCAGCACCCCCGTGCGGGGGGGTACCAGGGAG. Protein: CASTPVRGGTRE. The complete CDR3 sequence is CASTPVRGGTRELFF. The full variable domain, its missing parts supplied by reference TRBV7-2 and TRBJ2-2, is GAGVSQSPSNKVTEKGKDVELRCDPISGHTALYWYRQSLGQGLEFLIYFQGNSAPDKSGLPSDRFSAERTGGSVSTLTIQRTQQEDSAVYLCASTPVRGGTRELFFGEGSRLTVL.

A word on this clone: Read sequence stops 3 residues before the CDR3 end, and the germline J gene provides the missing end. The rearrangement uses TRBV19 and TRBJ1-2; D not certain. Germline CDR1 reads LNHDA; CDR2 reads SQIVND (reference sequence). V was clipped by 4 bases and J by 2 bases, with 14 bases between them. The CDR3 is made up of 15 amino acids. The CDR3 is CASSTAGETNYGYTF. CDR3 DNA, as far as it was read: TGTGCCAGTAGTACAGCCGGGGAGACCAACTATGGC.

Note on this clone: The missing CDR3 end, 3 residues past where the read stops, is filled in from the germline J gene. This chain joins TRBV10-3 and TRBJ2-3; TRBD2 agrees at 9 bases. Germline assignment: CDR1 ENHRY and CDR2 SYGVKD. Losses at the gene ends were 7 bases for V and 3 bases for J; bases not matched to a gene: 2. The CDR3 covers 13 residues. The part of the CDR3 DNA that was read is TGTGCCATCAAAGCGGGGGGTACAGATACG. This codes for CAIKAGGTDT. The full CDR3 is CAIKAGGTDTQYF.

Notes on this clone: The read terminates 3 residues ahead of where the CDR3 ends, so the germline J gene completes it. The chain has TRBV7-2 and TRBJ2-1; 7 bases fit TRBD1. CDR1 is SGHTA and CDR2 is FQGNSA in the germline V gene. The CDR3 contains 15 residues. V was pared by 3 bases and J by 0 bases, with 2 bases of the junction left unmatched. The CDR3 bases that were read are TGTGCCAGCAGCTTGGACAGGAGCTCCTACAATGAG. Protein: CASSLDRSSYNE. The full CDR3 protein reads CASSLDRSSYNEQFF. The whole variable domain, remainder taken from reference TRBV7-2 and TRBJ2-1, is GAGVSQSPSNKVTEKGKDVELRCDPISGHTALYWYRQSLGQGLEFLIYFQGNSAPDKSGLPSDRFSAERTGGSVSTLTIQRTQQEDSAVYLCASSLDRSSYNEQFFGPGTRLTVL.

In regard to this clone: The read ends 3 residues early relative to the CDR3; the germline J gene fills the gap. The rearrangement uses TRBV28 and TRBJ2-3; D unclear. Germline V lookup: CDR1 MDHEN, CDR2 SYDVKM. This CDR3 region has 14 residues. V gave up 2 bases and J gave up 2 bases, with 8 bases separating them. The DNA read from the CDR3 is TGTGCCAGCAGTTTACTTTACTCCACAGATACG. It is translated as CASSLLYSTDT. The whole CDR3 region reads CASSLLYSTDTQYF. Complete variable domain (other parts from reference TRBV28 and TRBJ2-3): DVKVTQSSRYLVKRTGEKVFLECVQDMDHENMFWYRQDPGLGLRLIYFSYDVKMKEKGDIPEGYSVSREKKERFSLILESASTNQTSMYLCASSLLYSTDTQYFGPGTRLTVL.

With respect to this clone: With the read ending 3 residues before the CDR3 end, the germline J gene is used to fill in that end. The chain links TRBV2 to TRBJ1-2, with a weak D call TRBD1 (5 bases). The germline V gene encodes CDR1 SNHLY and CDR2 FYNNEI. The CDR3 length is 15 residues. Here the CDR3 reads CASRKGTSRNNDYTF. The DNA read from the CDR3 is TGTGCCAGCAGAAAAGGGACTAGCAGGAACAATGAC.

A remark on this clone: The read ends 3 residues early relative to the CDR3; the germline J gene fills the gap. The genes are TRBV19 and TRBJ2-1; 10 nucleotides agree with TRBD1. Per the germline V gene, CDR1 is LNHDA and CDR2 is SQIVND (reference sequence). The CDR3 has 15 residues. V lost 3 bases and J lost 8; bases outside the gene matches: 7. The CDR3 DNA, read in part, is TGTGCCAGTAGTATTGTGAGCGGGACAGGGGATGAG. It translates to CASSIVSGTGDE. The entire CDR3 reads CASSIVSGTGDEQFF.

Concerning this clone: Sequencing ends 3 residues short of the CDR3 end; the germline J gene provides the rest. The chain uses TRBV6-2 or TRBV6-3 and TRBJ1-1, with TRBD1 matching over 7 bases. Losses at the gene ends were 6 bases for V and 0 bases for J; bases not matched to a gene: 13. CDR3 length: 17 residues. CDR1 and CDR2 (germline): MNHEY, SVGEGT. CDR3 bases read: TGTGCCAGCAGCATTATACTACAGGGGTTCTTGAACACTGAA. Translating gives CASSIILQGFLNTE. The full CDR3 sequence reads CASSIILQGFLNTEAFF.

As regards this clone: The read terminates 3 residues before the CDR3 end, so the remaining end is supplied by the germline J gene. The gene calls are TRBV7-6 and TRBJ2-7; no clear D gene. This CDR3 has 11 amino acids. Germline V gene sequence: CDR1 SGHVS, CDR2 FNYEAQ. V was trimmed by 4 bases and J by 4 bases, leaving 5 bases between them. CDR3 amino acids: CASSSKYEQYF. Partial CDR3 DNA: TGTGCCAGCAGCTCAAAATACGAG.

Of note for this clone: With the read ending 3 residues before the CDR3 end, the germline J gene is used to fill in that end. The rearrangement links TRBV7-9 to TRBJ2-3, with no clear D. V gave up 0 bases and J gave up 2 bases, with 6 bases separating them. This CDR3 has 14 amino acids. The germline CDR1 and CDR2 sequences are SEHNR and FQNEAQ (reference sequence). The CDR3 DNA, read in part, is TGTGCCAGCAGCTTAGCTATAGTCACAGATACG. It encodes CASSLAIVTDT. The full CDR3 protein is CASSLAIVTDTQYF.

Comments on this clone: The read terminates 3 residues before the CDR3 end, so the remaining end is supplied by the germline J gene. J is TRBJ1-1 and V is TRBV19, with TRBD1 identical over 7 bases. This CDR3 spans 13 amino acids. CDR1 LNHDA and CDR2 SQIVND come from the germline V gene (reference sequence). CDR3 region: CASSSTGETQAFF. The sequenced part of the CDR3 DNA is TGTGCCAGTAGTAGTACAGGGGAGACTCAA.

The chain's CDR3 is CASSAGSLPVETYTF. The sequenced part of the CDR3 DNA is TGTGCCAGCAGTGCCGGGTCCCTCCCCGTGGAGACC. The gene calls are TRBV6-1 and TRBJ1-2; no definite D call. The read ends 3 residues early relative to the CDR3; the germline J gene fills the gap. The CDR3 has 15 amino acids. The germline V gene has CDR1 MNHNS and CDR2 SASEGT.

A note on this clone: The CDR3 extends 3 residues past the end of the read, so its final part is completed from the germline J gene. This chain joins TRBV2 and TRBJ2-5; 9 bases line up with TRBD2. V gave up 4 bases and J gave up 2 bases; unmatched junction bases: 2. Germline V gene lookup returns CDR1 SNHLY and CDR2 FYNNEI. The CDR3 is 14 residues long. CDR3 amino acids: CASSVGLAQETQYF. CDR3 DNA, as far as it was read: TGTGCCAGCAGTGTCGGACTAGCGCAAGAGACC.

On this clone: The CDR3 extends 3 residues past the end of the read, so its final part is completed from the germline J gene. V gene TRBV6-2 or TRBV6-3 combines with J gene TRBJ2-7; 7 bases are a match to TRBD1. The germline V gene encodes CDR1 MNHEY and CDR2 SVGEGT. Trimming at V came to 5 bases and at J to 2 bases, leaving 6 bases not matched to a gene. The CDR3 runs 14 residues. Partial CDR3 DNA: TGTGCCAGCAGTCAACCGGGACAGACCTACGAG. This gives the protein CASSQPGQTYE. The whole CDR3 region reads CASSQPGQTYEQYF.

As for this clone: The read terminates 3 residues before the CDR3 end, so the remaining end is supplied by the germline J gene. The V call is TRBV5-1, the J call TRBJ2-1; 9 bases are a match to TRBD1. The CDR3 length is 14 residues. The ends lost 4 bases at V and 9 bases at J; junction bases unmatched: 8. Germline CDR1 and CDR2: SGHRS and YFSETQ. The sequenced CDR3 bases are TGCGCCAGCAGCAAGGACAGGGGACGGGGTGAG. Its protein product is CASSKDRGRGE. The entire CDR3 is CASSKDRGRGEQFF.

In the case of this clone: Sequencing ends 3 residues short of the CDR3 end; the germline J gene provides the rest. The chain uses TRBV7-2 and TRBJ2-4; 9 bases agree with TRBD1. This CDR3 is 16 amino acids long. CDR1 is SGHTA, CDR2 FQGNSA, per germline. The CDR3 loop is CASSLARGTGNYGQYF. The CDR3 bases that were read are TGTGCCAGCAGCTTAGCGAGGGGGACAGGGAACTATGGT.